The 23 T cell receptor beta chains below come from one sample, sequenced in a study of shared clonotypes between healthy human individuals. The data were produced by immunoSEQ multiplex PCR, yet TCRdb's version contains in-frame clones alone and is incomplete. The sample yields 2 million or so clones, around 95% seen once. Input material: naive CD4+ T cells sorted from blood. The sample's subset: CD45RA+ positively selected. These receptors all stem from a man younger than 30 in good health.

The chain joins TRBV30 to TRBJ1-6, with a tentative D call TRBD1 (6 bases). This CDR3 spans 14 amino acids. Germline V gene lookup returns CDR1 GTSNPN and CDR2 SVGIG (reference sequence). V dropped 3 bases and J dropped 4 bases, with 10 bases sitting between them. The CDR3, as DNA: TGTGCCTGGAGCGATGGACAGTATAATTCACCCCTCCACTTT. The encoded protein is CAWSDGQYNSPLHF.

The CDR3 nucleotides read TGTGCCAGCAGTCAACAGGGGGCCACCGGGGAGCTGTTTTTT. It is translated as CASSQQGATGELFF. This chain joins TRBV7-3 and TRBJ2-2; 9 positions agree with TRBD1. J was trimmed by 4 bases and V by 6 bases; bases with no gene match: 3. This CDR3 has 14 amino acids. Germline V lookup: CDR1 SGHTA, CDR2 FQGTGA.

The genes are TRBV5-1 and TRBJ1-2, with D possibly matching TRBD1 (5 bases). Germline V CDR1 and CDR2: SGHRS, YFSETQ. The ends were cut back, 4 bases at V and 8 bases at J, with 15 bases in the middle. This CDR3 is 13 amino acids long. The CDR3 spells CASSTGTPGGYTF. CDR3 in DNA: TGCGCCAGCAGCACCGGGACTCCTGGGGGCTACACCTTC.

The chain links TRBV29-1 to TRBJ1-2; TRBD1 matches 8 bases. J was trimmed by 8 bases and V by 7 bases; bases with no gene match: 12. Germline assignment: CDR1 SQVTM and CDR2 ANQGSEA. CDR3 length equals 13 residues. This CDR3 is CSGNQGAGRGYTF. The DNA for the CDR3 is TGCAGCGGTAACCAGGGGGCAGGAAGGGGCTACACCTTC.

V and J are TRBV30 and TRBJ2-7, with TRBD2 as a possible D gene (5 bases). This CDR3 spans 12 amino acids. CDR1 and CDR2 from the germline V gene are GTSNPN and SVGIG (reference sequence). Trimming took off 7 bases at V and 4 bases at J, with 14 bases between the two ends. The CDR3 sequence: CASVGGLYEQYF. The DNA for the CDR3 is TGTGCCTCCGTCGGCGGGCTTTACGAGCAGTACTTC.

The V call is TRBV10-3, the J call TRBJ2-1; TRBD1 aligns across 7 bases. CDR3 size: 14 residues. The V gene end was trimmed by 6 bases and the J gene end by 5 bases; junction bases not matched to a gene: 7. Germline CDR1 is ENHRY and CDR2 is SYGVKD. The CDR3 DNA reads TGTGCCATCAGGATGACAGGGCCCGACAATGAGCAGTTCTTC. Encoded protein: CAIRMTGPDNEQFF.

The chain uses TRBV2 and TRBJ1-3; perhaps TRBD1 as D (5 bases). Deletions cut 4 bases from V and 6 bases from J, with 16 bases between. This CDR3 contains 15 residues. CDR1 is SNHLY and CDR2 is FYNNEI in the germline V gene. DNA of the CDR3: TGTGCCAGCAGTGTCGGCCAGGGAGGGCAAAACACCATATATTTT. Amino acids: CASSVGQGGQNTIYF. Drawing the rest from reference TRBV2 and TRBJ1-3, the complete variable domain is EPEVTQTPSHQVTQMGQEVILRCVPISNHLYFYWYRQILGQKVEFLVSFYNNEISEKSEIFDDQFSVERPDGSNFTLKIRSTKLEDSAMYFCASSVGQGGQNTIYFGEGSWLTVV.

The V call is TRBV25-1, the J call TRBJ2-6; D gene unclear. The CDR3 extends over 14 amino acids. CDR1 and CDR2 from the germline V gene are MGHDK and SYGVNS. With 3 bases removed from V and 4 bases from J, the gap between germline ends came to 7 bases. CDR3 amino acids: CASSDLTGANVLTF. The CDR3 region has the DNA TGTGCCAGCAGTGATCTAACCGGGGCCAACGTCCTGACTTTC.

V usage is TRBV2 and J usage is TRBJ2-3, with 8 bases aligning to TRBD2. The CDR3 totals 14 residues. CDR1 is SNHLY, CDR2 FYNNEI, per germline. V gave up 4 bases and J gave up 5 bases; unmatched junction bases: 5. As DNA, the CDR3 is TGTGCCAGCAGTGCGGGGCTAGCGGGAGATACGCAGTATTTT. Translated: CASSAGLAGDTQYF.

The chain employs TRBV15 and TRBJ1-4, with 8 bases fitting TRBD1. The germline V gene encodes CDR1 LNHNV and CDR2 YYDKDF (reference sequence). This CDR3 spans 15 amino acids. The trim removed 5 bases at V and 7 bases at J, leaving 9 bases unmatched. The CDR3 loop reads CATSRVRTGFEKLFF. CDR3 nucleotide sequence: TGTGCCACCAGCCGCGTTAGGACAGGGTTTGAAAAACTGTTTTTT.

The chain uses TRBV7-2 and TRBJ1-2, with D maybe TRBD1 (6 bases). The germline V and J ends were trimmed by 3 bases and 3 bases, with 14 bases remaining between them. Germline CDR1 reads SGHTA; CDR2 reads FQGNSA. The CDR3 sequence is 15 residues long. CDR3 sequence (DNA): TGTGCCAGCAGCTTGGACAGACAGTCCCACTATGGCTACACCTTC. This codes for CASSLDRQSHYGYTF.

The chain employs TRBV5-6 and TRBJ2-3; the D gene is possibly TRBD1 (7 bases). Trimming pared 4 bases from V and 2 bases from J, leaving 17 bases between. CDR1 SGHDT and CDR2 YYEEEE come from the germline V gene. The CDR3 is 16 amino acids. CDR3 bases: TGTGCCAGCAGCGATAGGGGGCGCGGGGTCACAGATACGCAGTATTTT. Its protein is CASSDRGRGVTDTQYF.

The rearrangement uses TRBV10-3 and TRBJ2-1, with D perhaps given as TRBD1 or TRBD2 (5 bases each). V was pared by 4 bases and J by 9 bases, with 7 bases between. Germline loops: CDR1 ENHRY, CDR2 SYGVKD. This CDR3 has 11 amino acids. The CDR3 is CAISGGTEQFF. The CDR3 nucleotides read TGTGCCATCAGTGGGGGGACTGAGCAGTTCTTC.

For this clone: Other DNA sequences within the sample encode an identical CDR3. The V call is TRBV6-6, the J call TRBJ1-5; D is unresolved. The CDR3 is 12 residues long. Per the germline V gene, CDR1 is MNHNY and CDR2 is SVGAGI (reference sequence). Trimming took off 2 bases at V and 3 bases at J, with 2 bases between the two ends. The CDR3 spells CASSYHNQPQHF. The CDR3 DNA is TGTGCCAGCAGTTACCACAATCAGCCCCAGCATTTT.

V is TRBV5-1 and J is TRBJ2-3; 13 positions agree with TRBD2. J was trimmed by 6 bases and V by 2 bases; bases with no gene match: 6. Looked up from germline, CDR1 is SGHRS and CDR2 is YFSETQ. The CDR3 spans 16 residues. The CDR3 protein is CASSLGTSGTADTQYF. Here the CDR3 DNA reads TGCGCCAGCAGCTTAGGGACTAGCGGGACGGCGGATACGCAGTATTTT.

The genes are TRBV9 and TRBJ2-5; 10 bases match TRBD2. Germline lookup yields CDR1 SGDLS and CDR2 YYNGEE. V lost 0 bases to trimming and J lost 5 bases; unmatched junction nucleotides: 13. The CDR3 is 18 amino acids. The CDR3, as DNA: TGTGCCAGCAGCGTAGGGCTAGCGGGAGTGGCTTCGAGGGAGACCCAGTACTTC. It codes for CASSVGLAGVASRETQYF.

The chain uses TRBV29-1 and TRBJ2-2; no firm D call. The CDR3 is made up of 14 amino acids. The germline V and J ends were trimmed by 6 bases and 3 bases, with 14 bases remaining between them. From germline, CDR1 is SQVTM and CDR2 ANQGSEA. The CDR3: CSVPRVGYTGELFF. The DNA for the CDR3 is TGCAGCGTCCCAAGGGTGGGGTACACCGGGGAGCTGTTTTTT.

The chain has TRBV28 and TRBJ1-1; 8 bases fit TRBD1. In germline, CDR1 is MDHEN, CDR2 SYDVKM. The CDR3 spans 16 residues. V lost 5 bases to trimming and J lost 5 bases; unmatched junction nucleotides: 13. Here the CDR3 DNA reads TGTGCCAGCAGTGTTCAGGGGGCAAATACTAGGACTGAAGCTTTCTTT. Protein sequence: CASSVQGANTRTEAFF.

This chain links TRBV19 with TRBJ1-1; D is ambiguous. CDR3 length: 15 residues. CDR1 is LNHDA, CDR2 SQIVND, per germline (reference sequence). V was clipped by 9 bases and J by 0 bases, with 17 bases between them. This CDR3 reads CASLTAVTMNTEAFF. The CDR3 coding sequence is TGTGCCAGCCTAACCGCGGTCACAATGAACACTGAAGCTTTCTTT.

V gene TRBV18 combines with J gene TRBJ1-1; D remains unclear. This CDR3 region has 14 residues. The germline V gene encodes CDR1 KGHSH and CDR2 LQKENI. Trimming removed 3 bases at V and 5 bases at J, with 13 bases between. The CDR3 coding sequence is TGTGCCAGCTCACCCATGTCGAGTCGTACTGAAGCTTTCTTT. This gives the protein CASSPMSSRTEAFF. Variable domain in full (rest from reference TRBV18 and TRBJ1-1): NAGVMQNPRHLVRRRGQEARLRCSPMKGHSHVYWYRQLPEEGLKFMVYLQKENIIDESGMPKERFSAEFPKEGPSILRIQQVVRGDSAAYFCASSPMSSRTEAFFGQGTRLTVV.

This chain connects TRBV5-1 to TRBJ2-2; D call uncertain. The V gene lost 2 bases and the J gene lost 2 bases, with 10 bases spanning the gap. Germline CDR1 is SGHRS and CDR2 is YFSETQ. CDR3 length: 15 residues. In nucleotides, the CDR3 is TGCGCCAGCAGCTTAGGTCCGATCAACACCGGGGAGCTGTTTTTT. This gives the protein CASSLGPINTGELFF.

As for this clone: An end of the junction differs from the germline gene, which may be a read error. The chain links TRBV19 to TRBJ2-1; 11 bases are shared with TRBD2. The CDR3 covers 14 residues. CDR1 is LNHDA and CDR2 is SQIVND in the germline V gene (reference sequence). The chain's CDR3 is CASRIAGGLHEQFF. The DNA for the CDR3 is TGTGCCAGTAGAATAGCGGGAGGGCTTCATGAGCAGTTCTTC.

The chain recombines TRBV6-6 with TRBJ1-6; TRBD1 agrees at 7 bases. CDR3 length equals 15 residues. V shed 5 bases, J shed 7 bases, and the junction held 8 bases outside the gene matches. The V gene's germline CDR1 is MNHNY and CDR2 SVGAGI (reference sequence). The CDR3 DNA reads TGTGCCAGCAGTCCCCCGGGACAGAAAAATTCACCCCTCCACTTT. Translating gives CASSPPGQKNSPLHF.